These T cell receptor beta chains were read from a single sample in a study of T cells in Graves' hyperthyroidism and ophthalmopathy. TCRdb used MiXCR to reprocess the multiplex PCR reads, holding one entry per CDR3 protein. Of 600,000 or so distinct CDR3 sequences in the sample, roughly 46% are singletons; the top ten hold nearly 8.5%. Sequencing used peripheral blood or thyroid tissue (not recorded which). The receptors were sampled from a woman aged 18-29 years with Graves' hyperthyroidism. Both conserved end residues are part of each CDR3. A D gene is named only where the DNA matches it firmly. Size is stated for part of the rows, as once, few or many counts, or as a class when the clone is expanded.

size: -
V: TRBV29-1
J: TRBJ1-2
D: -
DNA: TGCAGCGTTCGTCGGGCTAACTATGGCTACACCTTC
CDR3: CSVRRANYGYTF

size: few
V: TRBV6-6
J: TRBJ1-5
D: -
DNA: TGTGCCAGCAGTGCAGCCGTTAGCAATCAGCCCCAGCATTTT
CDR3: CASSAAVSNQPQHF

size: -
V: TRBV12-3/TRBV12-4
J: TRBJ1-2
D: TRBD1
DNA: TGTGCCAGCAGTCCTCAGACAGGGGGAGGCTATGGCTACACCTTC
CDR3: CASSPQTGGGYGYTF

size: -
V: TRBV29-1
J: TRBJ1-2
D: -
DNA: TGCAGCGAAACGCCGGGACAATGGGGCTACACCTTC
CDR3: CSETPGQWGYTF

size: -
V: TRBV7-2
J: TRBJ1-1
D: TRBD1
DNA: TGCGCCAGCAGCCAATGGACAGGAATCACTGAAGCTTTCTTT
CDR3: CASSQWTGITEAFF

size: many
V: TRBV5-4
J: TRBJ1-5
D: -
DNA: TGTGCCAGCAGCTCCGGAGTTAATCAGCCCCAGCATTTT
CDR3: CASSSGVNQPQHF

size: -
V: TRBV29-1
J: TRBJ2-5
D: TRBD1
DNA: TGCAGTGAGTCCGGGACAGGGTCGGAGACCCAGTACTTC
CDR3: CSESGTGSETQYF

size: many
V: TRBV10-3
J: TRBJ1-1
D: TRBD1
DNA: TGTGCCATCAGTGAGTCGGGACAGCTCCGGAACACTGAAGCTTTCTTT
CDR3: CAISESGQLRNTEAFF

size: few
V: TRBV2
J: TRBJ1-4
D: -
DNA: TGTGCCAGCAGTTTCCCGGGCCGCAATGAAAAACTGTTTTTT
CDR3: CASSFPGRNEKLFF

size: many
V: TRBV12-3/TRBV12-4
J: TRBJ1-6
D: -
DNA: TGTGCCAGCACCCAGGGGTATGGTAATTCACCCCTCCACTTT
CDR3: CASTQGYGNSPLHF

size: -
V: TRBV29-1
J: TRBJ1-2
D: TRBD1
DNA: TGCAGCGCAGCCGGGACAGGGGCTTATGGCTTCACCTTC
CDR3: CSAAGTGAYGFTF

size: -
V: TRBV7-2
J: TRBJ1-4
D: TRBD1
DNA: TGTGCCAGCAGCCAGGGGGGGCAGATTAATGAAAAACTGTTTTTT
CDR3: CASSQGGQINEKLFF

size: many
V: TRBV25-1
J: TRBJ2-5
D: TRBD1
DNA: TGTGCTGGACAGGGCATTTCGGAGACCCAGTACTTC
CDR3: CAGQGISETQYF

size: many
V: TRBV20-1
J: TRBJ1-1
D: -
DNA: TGCAGTGCTACCCAACGGCTGAACACTGAAGCTTTCTTT
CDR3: CSATQRLNTEAFF

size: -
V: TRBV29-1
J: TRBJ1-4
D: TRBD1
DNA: TGCAGCGTCCCTTCGGACAGGGGAGGCAGTGAAAAACTGTTTTTT
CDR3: CSVPSDRGGSEKLFF

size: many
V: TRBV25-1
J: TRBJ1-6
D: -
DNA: TGTGCCTGGAGAGCGGGAGGTTCACCCCTCCACTTT
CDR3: CAWRAGGSPLHF

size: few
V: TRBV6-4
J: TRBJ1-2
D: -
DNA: TGTGCCAGCAGTGAATTCCTGAGCTATGGCTACACCTTC
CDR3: CASSEFLSYGYTF

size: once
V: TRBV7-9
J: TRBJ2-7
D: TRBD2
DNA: TGTGCCAGCAGTACCGGGACTAGCGGGGTCGAGCAGTACTTC
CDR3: CASSTGTSGVEQYF

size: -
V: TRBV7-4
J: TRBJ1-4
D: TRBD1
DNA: TGTGCCAGCAGCTCACCCCGCGACAGGGCAACGGCAACTAATGAAAAACTGTTTTTT
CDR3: CASSSPRDRATATNEKLFF

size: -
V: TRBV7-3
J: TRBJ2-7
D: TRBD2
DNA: TGTGCCAGCAGCCGCCTGGGACTAGCGGGAGCCGTCTACGAGCAGTACTTC
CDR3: CASSRLGLAGAVYEQYF

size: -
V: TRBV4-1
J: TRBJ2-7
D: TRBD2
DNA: TGCGCCAGCAGCCAAGATAGAGGCGGGAGTAGGTACGAGCAGTACTTC
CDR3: CASSQDRGGSRYEQYF

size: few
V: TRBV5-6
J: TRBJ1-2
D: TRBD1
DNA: TGTGCCAGCAGCTTGGGGACAGGGAGAAGATACTTC
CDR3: CASSLGTGRRYF

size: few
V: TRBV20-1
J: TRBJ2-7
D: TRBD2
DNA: TGCAGTGCTTTCAGAGCGGGAGGGAACTACGAGCAGTACTTC
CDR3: CSAFRAGGNYEQYF

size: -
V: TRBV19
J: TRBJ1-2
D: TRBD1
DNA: TGTGCCAGTAGTATACTCCAGGGGGCTAGTGGAGGCTACACCTTC
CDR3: CASSILQGASGGYTF

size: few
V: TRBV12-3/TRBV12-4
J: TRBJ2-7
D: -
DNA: TGTGCCAGCAGTTTAGACCCGGACAGTTTCTACGAGCAGTACTTC
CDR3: CASSLDPDSFYEQYF

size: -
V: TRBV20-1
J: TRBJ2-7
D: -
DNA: TGCAGTGCTAGAGGCGAAACTCGGGGCACAAGCTACGAGCAGTACTTC
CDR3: CSARGETRGTSYEQYF

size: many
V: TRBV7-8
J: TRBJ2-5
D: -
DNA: TGTGCCAGCAGCTTAGGTGCCCTAGAGACCCAGTACTTC
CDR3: CASSLGALETQYF

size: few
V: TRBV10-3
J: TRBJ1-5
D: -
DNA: TGTGCCATCAGTGGGGCCAGCAATCAGCCCCAGCATTTT
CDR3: CAISGASNQPQHF

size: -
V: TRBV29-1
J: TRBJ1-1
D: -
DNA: TGCAGCGCCCCAACTAGGGGCGATGCTTTCTTT
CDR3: CSAPTRGDAFF

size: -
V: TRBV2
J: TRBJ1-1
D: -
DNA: TGTGCCAGCAGCGAAGGGGGGGAGGGGACTGAAGCTTTCTTT
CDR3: CASSEGGEGTEAFF

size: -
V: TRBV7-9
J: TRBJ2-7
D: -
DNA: TGTGCCAGCAGCCTAGGTAGGCTCCCAACCGCGCACGAGCAGTACTTC
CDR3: CASSLGRLPTAHEQYF

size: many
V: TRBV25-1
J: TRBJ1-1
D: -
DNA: TGTGCCAGCAGATGGGGGGCTGAAGCTTTCTTT
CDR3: CASRWGAEAFF